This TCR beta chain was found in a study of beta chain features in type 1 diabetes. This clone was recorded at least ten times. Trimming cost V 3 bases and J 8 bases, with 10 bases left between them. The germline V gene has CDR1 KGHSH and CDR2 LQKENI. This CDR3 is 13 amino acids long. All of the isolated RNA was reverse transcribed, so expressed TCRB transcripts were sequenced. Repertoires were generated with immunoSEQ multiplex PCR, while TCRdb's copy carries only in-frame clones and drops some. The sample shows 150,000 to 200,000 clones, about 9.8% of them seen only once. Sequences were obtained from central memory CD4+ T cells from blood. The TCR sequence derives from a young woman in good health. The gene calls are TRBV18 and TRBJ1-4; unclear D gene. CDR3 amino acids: CASSPQSGEKLFF. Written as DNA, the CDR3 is TGTGCCAGCTCACCCCAGTCCGGGGAAAAACTGTTTTTT.